Below are 25 T cell receptor beta chains sequenced from a single sample in a study of cytomegalovirus exposure and HLA in healthy donors. PCR primers comprised 60 Vbeta and 13 Jbeta primers. Generated by immunoSEQ multiplex PCR, the TCRdb table keeps only in-frame clones and is missing some. This table has approximately 150,000 clones, roughly 73% appearing once. Specimen: PBMCs. The receptors come from a female donor in good health and CMV-seronegative.

CDR3 nucleotides: TGTGCCAGCAGTTCTCCCGGGACAGGGGGGGAAAAACTGTTTTTT. It is translated as CASSSPGTGGEKLFF. The J gene is TRBJ1-4, the V gene TRBV4-2, with 11 bases aligning to TRBD1. The J segment lost 8 bases and the V segment lost 6 bases, leaving 8 bases of the junction unmatched. CDR1 is LGHNA and CDR2 is YNFKEQ in the germline V gene. The CDR3 runs 15 residues.

The rearrangement links TRBV7-3 to TRBJ2-2; D ambiguous. V was trimmed by 5 bases and J by 4 bases, leaving 11 bases between them. Looked up from germline, CDR1 is SGHTA and CDR2 is FQGTGA. The CDR3 covers 14 residues. CDR3 sequence (DNA): TGTGCCAGCAGCCCCGCAAGAGGCACCGGGGAGCTGTTTTTT. As protein: CASSPARGTGELFF.

This clone was counted a few times. The V and J genes are TRBV7-2 and TRBJ1-1; D not certain. The V gene's germline CDR1 is SGHTA and CDR2 FQGNSA. The V gene lost 2 bases and the J gene lost 1 base, with 5 bases spanning the gap. The CDR3 contains 13 residues. CDR3 bases: TGTGCCAGCAGCTTACGAGGGAACACTGAAGCTTTCTTT. It codes for CASSLRGNTEAFF.

CDR3 amino acids: CASKEKLHSTDTQYF. The CDR3 DNA is TGCGCCAGCAAAGAGAAGCTCCACTCCACAGATACGCAGTATTTT. V gene TRBV5-1 combines with J gene TRBJ2-3; D unresolved. Germline V gene lookup returns CDR1 SGHRS and CDR2 YFSETQ. The CDR3 consists of 15 residues. V was clipped by 6 bases and J by 2 bases, with 16 bases between them.

The chain has TRBV2 and TRBJ2-7; TRBD1 is a possible D gene (6 bases). V dropped 6 bases and J dropped 4 bases, with 10 bases sitting between them. In germline, CDR1 is SNHLY, CDR2 FYNNEI. There are 12 residues in the CDR3. The CDR3 nucleotides read TGTGCCAGCAGCCTCGGACAGTACGAGCAGTACTTC. It is translated as CASSLGQYEQYF.

This chain connects TRBV6-1 to TRBJ2-2, with D perhaps TRBD1 (6 bases). The CDR3 contains 16 residues. The V end lost 2 bases, the J end lost 0 bases, and 10 bases lay between the germline ends. The germline CDR1 and CDR2 sequences are MNHNS and SASEGT. The CDR3 DNA reads as TGTGCCAGCAGTGAAAGGGCAGGGGCGAACACCGGGGAGCTGTTTTTT. This codes for CASSERAGANTGELFF.

The CDR3 region is CASSRQGQSQETQYF. The CDR3 DNA reads as TGTGCCAGCAGCAGACAGGGGCAAAGCCAAGAGACCCAGTACTTC. V is TRBV9 and J is TRBJ2-5; 8 nucleotides align to TRBD1. Germline V gene lookup returns CDR1 SGDLS and CDR2 YYNGEE. CDR3 length: 15 residues. V lost 4 bases, J lost 1 base, and 6 bases stayed unmatched.

The chain links TRBV30 to TRBJ2-7; TRBD1 is a possible D gene (5 bases). The germline V gene encodes CDR1 GTSNPN and CDR2 SVGIG (reference sequence). CDR3 size: 13 residues. The V and J ends lost 0 bases and 5 bases respectively, with 11 bases between them. This CDR3 reads CAWSVQAGNEQYF. Here the CDR3 DNA reads TGTGCCTGGAGTGTACAGGCAGGGAACGAGCAGTACTTC.

V and J are TRBV27 and TRBJ1-4; the match to TRBD1 covers 8 bases. This CDR3 spans 15 amino acids. After removal of 5 bases from V and 8 bases from J, the junction contained 10 bases not matched to a gene. The V gene's germline CDR1 is MNHEY and CDR2 SMNVEV (reference sequence). CDR3 bases: TGTGCCAGCAGTCCCAGGACAGGGAGAGGGGAAAAACTGTTTTTT. Translation gives CASSPRTGRGEKLFF.

The chain links TRBV2 to TRBJ2-5, with 11 bases fitting TRBD1. The end of the DNA fits TRBJ2-7 better, so the J call may be wrong. From germline, CDR1 is SNHLY and CDR2 FYNNEI. This CDR3 is 14 amino acids long. CDR3 in amino acids: CASGGTGGSYEQYF. The CDR3 bases are TGTGCCAGCGGCGGGACAGGGGGGTCCTACGAGCAGTACTTC.

The chain couples TRBV15 to TRBJ1-2; 8 positions agree with TRBD1. The CDR3 runs to 15 residues. Germline-derived CDR1 and CDR2 are LNHNV and YYDKDF (reference sequence). Trimming at V came to 1 base and at J to 6 bases, leaving 7 bases not matched to a gene. CDR3 sequence: CATSRVIQGADGYTF. In DNA, the CDR3 is TGTGCCACCAGCAGAGTGATTCAGGGGGCGGATGGCTACACCTTC.

This chain joins TRBV5-1 and TRBJ2-3, with a tentative D call TRBD2 (5 bases). This CDR3 has 14 amino acids. V shed 0 bases and J shed 2 bases, with 7 bases lying between them. Germline CDR1 and CDR2: SGHRS and YFSETQ. The CDR3 nucleotides are TGCGCCAGCAGCTTGGGGACTCTCACAGATACGCAGTATTTT. Translating gives CASSLGTLTDTQYF.

This clone has just one count. This chain uses TRBV6-5 with TRBJ1-1; tentatively, D is TRBD1 (5 bases). The V gene lost 2 bases and the J gene lost 5 bases, with 6 bases spanning the gap. CDR3 size: 12 residues. Germline loops: CDR1 MNHEY, CDR2 SVGAGI. The DNA for the CDR3 is TGTGCCAGCAGTTACGACAGTACTGAAGCTTTCTTT. Protein sequence: CASSYDSTEAFF.

A word on this clone: One end of the junction is discordant with germline, which a read error may explain. The V gene is TRBV11-3, the J gene TRBJ1-1; D might be TRBD1 (5 bases). This CDR3 is 11 amino acids long. Germline-derived CDR1 and CDR2 are SGHNT and YENEEA. For the CDR3, the DNA is TGTGCCAGCAGCTCAGGGTCTGAGGCTTTCTTT. It translates to CASSSGSEAFF.

This clone appeared once. The J gene is TRBJ2-1, the V gene TRBV5-1, with 7 bases matching TRBD1. The CDR3 length is 15 residues. The germline V gene encodes CDR1 SGHRS and CDR2 YFSETQ. Losses at the gene ends were 0 bases for V and 2 bases for J; bases not matched to a gene: 2. Written as DNA, the CDR3 is TGCGCCAGCAGCTTGGTTGGGACAGCCTACAATGAGCAGTTCTTC. Amino acids: CASSLVGTAYNEQFF.

The J gene is TRBJ2-1, the V gene TRBV4-1; D is perhaps TRBD2 (5 bases). The CDR3 loop spans 17 amino acids. Per the germline V gene, CDR1 is MGHRA and CDR2 is YSYEKL. V was pared by 2 bases and J by 1 base, with 15 bases between. The CDR3 region has the DNA TGCGCCAGCAGCCAACCCTCGAGGCTAGCATCCTACAATGAGCAGTTCTTC. It is translated as CASSQPSRLASYNEQFF.

The J gene is TRBJ1-2, the V gene TRBV7-8, with 7 nucleotides matching TRBD1. Germline V gives CDR1 SGHVS, CDR2 FQNEAQ. The V segment lost 6 bases and the J segment 9 bases; nucleotides outside the gene matches: 10. CDR3 size: 13 residues. CDR3 protein: CASRNTGTERYTF. In nucleotides, the CDR3 is TGTGCCAGCAGGAATACCGGGACAGAGCGCTACACCTTC. The full variable domain, in which reference TRBV7-8 and TRBJ1-2 provide the parts outside the CDR3, is GAGVSQSPRYKVAKRGQDVALRCDPISGHVSLFWYQQALGQGPEFLTYFQNEAQLDKSGLPSDRFFAERPEGSVSTLKIQRTQQEDSAVYLCASRNTGTERYTFGSGTRLTVV.

The CDR3 bases are TGTGCCAGCAGCGCCCAGGGGACCCACACAGATACGCAGTATTTT. Its translation is CASSAQGTHTDTQYF. The chain uses TRBV5-4 and TRBJ2-3; D may be TRBD1 (6 bases). The V end was cut by 4 bases, the J end by 2 bases, with 14 bases between. The CDR3 extends over 15 amino acids. Germline loops: CDR1 SGHNT, CDR2 YYREEE (reference sequence).

This chain joins TRBV28 and TRBJ1-1; 7 nucleotides match TRBD1. The CDR3 runs to 14 residues. Germline V gene sequence: CDR1 MDHEN, CDR2 SYDVKM. The J segment lost 11 bases and the V segment lost 1 base, leaving 10 bases of the junction unmatched. In DNA, the CDR3 is TGTGCCAGCAGTTTATCACAGGGGCCAAGTCGGGCTTTCTTT. Encoded protein: CASSLSQGPSRAFF.

The chain joins TRBV7-2 to TRBJ1-3; D is perhaps TRBD1 (5 bases). V lost 4 bases, J lost 4 bases, and 11 bases lay in between. The CDR3 extends over 14 amino acids. Germline V CDR1 and CDR2: SGHTA, FQGNSA. CDR3 residues: CASSSGRGGNTIYF. The CDR3 DNA is TGTGCCAGCAGCTCAGGGCGGGGAGGAAACACCATATATTTT.

V usage is TRBV5-4 and J usage is TRBJ1-2, with 7 bases lining up with TRBD1. Germline V gene data show CDR1 as SGHNT and CDR2 as YYREEE (reference sequence). With V trimmed by 2 bases and J by 8 bases, 3 bases remained unmatched. This CDR3 has 12 amino acids. The CDR3 DNA is TGTGCCAGCAGCTTACAGGGGTTCGGCTACACCTTC. Its protein product is CASSLQGFGYTF.

The J gene is TRBJ1-1, the V gene TRBV19; 7 nucleotides line up with TRBD1. With V trimmed by 3 bases and J by 3 bases, 16 bases remained unmatched. This CDR3 contains 18 residues. Per germline, CDR1 LNHDA and CDR2 SQIVND (reference sequence). The CDR3 DNA sequence: TGTGCCAGTAGTATCAGACAGGGATCTGATGGGGGGTACACTGAAGCTTTCTTT. The encoded protein is CASSIRQGSDGGYTEAFF.

On this clone: In the same sample, other DNA sequences code for this CDR3. The chain joins TRBV5-1 to TRBJ1-6; TRBD1 agrees at 9 bases. The junction had 1 base not matched to a gene; V was cut back by 4 bases and J by 5 bases. The CDR3 loop spans 14 amino acids. Germline CDR1 reads SGHRS; CDR2 reads YFSETQ. CDR3 nucleotide sequence: TGCGCCAGCAGCCGGGACAGGGATAATTCACCCCTCCACTTT. Protein product: CASSRDRDNSPLHF.

V is TRBV18 and J is TRBJ2-7, with 8 bases identical to TRBD2. This CDR3 contains 12 residues. V trimming: 2 bases; J trimming: 6 bases; junction bases outside the gene matches: 0. CDR1 and CDR2 (germline): KGHSH, LQKENI. The CDR3 region is CASSPAGGEQYF. As DNA, the CDR3 is TGTGCCAGCTCACCAGCGGGGGGCGAGCAGTACTTC.

This chain joins TRBV29-1 and TRBJ2-7; 8 nucleotides agree with TRBD2. Trimming took 1 base from V and 3 from J; bases not matched to a gene: 2. The length of the CDR3 is 13 residues. The germline V gene encodes CDR1 SQVTM and CDR2 ANQGSEA. CDR3 amino acids: CSVEGGTSYEQYF. In DNA, the CDR3 is TGCAGCGTTGAAGGCGGGACTAGCTACGAGCAGTACTTC.